These T cell receptor beta chains were read from a single sample in a study of post-analysis software for immune sequencing data. MiXCR was run by TCRdb on the PCR reads, yielding one entry per CDR3 protein. Among about 800,000 distinct CDR3 sequences listed, 25% to 30% were seen once. Sequencing used blood. The receptors here all came from a girl between 10 and 17 years old with multiple sclerosis. CDR3s include the opening cysteine and the closing phenylalanine or tryptophan. The D gene is left open where the match is weak. Not all rows give a size; the values are once, few, many and, for expanded clones, a class.

v_call	j_call	clone_size	d_call	cdr3_nt	cdr3_aa
TRBV29-1	TRBJ2-3	many	NA	TGCAGCGTCAAAACCGGCGTCAGCACAGATACGCAGTATTTT	CSVKTGVSTDTQYF
TRBV6-2/TRBV6-3	TRBJ2-2	NA	NA	TGTGCCAGCAGTTATAACCCTTGGGGTGCCGCGAACACCGGGGAGCTGTTTTTT	CASSYNPWGAANTGELFF
TRBV7-2	TRBJ2-1	NA	TRBD1	TGTGCCAGCAGCTACTCCAGGGGGCTGTTAAATAATGAGCAGTTCTTC	CASSYSRGLLNNEQFF
TRBV20-1	TRBJ2-1	few	TRBD1	TGCAGTGCTAGAGATCTGAGTCTGGGACAGGGTCTGGGTGAGCAGTTCTTC	CSARDLSLGQGLGEQFF
TRBV4-3	TRBJ2-6	few	TRBD1	TGCGCCAGCAGCCATCCACAGGGGGTTTCTGGGGCCAACGTCCTGACTTTC	CASSHPQGVSGANVLTF
TRBV3-1	TRBJ2-7	NA	NA	TGTGCCAGCAGCCAAGACGAAAGCTACGAGCAGTACTTC	CASSQDESYEQYF
TRBV20-1	TRBJ2-3	few	TRBD2	TGCAGTGCTAGTTTCACAACAATGGGACTAGCGGACACAGATACGCAGTATTTT	CSASFTTMGLADTDTQYF
TRBV7-2	TRBJ2-1	few	NA	TGTGCCAGCAGCTTAGCGGGCGTCTGGGCGGGCCTAACCTACAATGAGCAGTTCTTC	CASSLAGVWAGLTYNEQFF
TRBV7-9	TRBJ1-5	few	NA	TGTGCCAGCAGCTTAGGCTCCGGAAGCGCCGATCAGCCCCAGCATTTT	CASSLGSGSADQPQHF
TRBV5-1	TRBJ2-1	NA	NA	TGCGCCAGCAGCTTGGCCCCGGAACCGTACAATGAGCAGTTCTTC	CASSLAPEPYNEQFF
TRBV6-2/TRBV6-3	TRBJ2-7	few	TRBD2	TGTGCCAGCAGTTACTCGGGACTAGCGGACTACGAGCAGTACTTC	CASSYSGLADYEQYF
TRBV11-2	TRBJ2-7	NA	NA	TGTGCCAGCAACTTAGCGTTCAAGCCCTACGAGCAGTACTTC	CASNLAFKPYEQYF
TRBV10-3	TRBJ2-7	many	NA	TGTGCCATCAGTGACTCCCTCGGGTACGAGCAGTACTTC	CAISDSLGYEQYF
TRBV20-1	TRBJ2-6	NA	NA	TGCAGTGCGCGCGGCGTCGGGGGGCGGGGGGCCAACGTCCTGACTTTC	CSARGVGGRGANVLTF
TRBV5-6	TRBJ1-2	NA	NA	TGTGCCAGCAGCCACGGACAGCCTTACTATGGCTACACCTTC	CASSHGQPYYGYTF
TRBV7-2	TRBJ2-3	many	NA	TGTGCCAGCAGCTTAAGACGAGGAGATACGCAGTATTTT	CASSLRRGDTQYF
TRBV7-2	TRBJ2-5	NA	TRBD1	TGTGCCAGCAGCTTCTCTCCGGGACAGCAAGAGACCCAGTACTTC	CASSFSPGQQETQYF
TRBV29-1	TRBJ1-5	few	NA	TGCAGCGTCGGGGACGGGGGAAATCAGCCCCAGCATTTT	CSVGDGGNQPQHF
TRBV20-1	TRBJ2-5	NA	TRBD2	TGCAGTGCTAGAGCTAGACTAGCGGGAGGAGGTAATGAGCAGTACTTC	CSARARLAGGGNEQYF
TRBV9	TRBJ2-3	few	TRBD1	TGTACCAGCAGCGTCACCGGGACAGGGATCGGCACAGATACGCAGTATTTT	CTSSVTGTGIGTDTQYF
TRBV7-2	TRBJ2-1	NA	NA	TGTGCCAGCAGCCTCAGCCGTGAGCAGTTCTTC	CASSLSREQFF
TRBV12-3/TRBV12-4	TRBJ1-5	NA	TRBD1	TGTGCCAGCAGTTTCTGGGGACAGGGCAATCAGCCCCAGCATTTT	CASSFWGQGNQPQHF
TRBV27	TRBJ2-7	NA	NA	TGTGCCGGCAGTCCCGTTCCCGGGAGCTCCTACGAGCAGTACTTC	CAGSPVPGSSYEQYF
TRBV18	TRBJ2-7	NA	TRBD1	TGTGCCAGCTCACCACAGGGACAGGGCTACGAGCAGTACTTC	CASSPQGQGYEQYF
TRBV6-6	TRBJ2-7	few	NA	TGTGCCAGCAGGGGGGTCGGCTACGAGCAGTACTTC	CASRGVGYEQYF
TRBV20-1	TRBJ2-1	few	TRBD2	TGCAGTGCTCTAGGTAGCGGGGGGGCCAAATACAATGAGCAGTTCTTC	CSALGSGGAKYNEQFF
TRBV20-1	TRBJ2-3	NA	NA	TGCAGTGCGTACAAGTCCACAGATACGCAGTATTTT	CSAYKSTDTQYF
TRBV2	TRBJ2-3	NA	NA	TGTGCCAGCAGGGCCCGGGACACCTCCACAGATACGCAGTATTTT	CASRARDTSTDTQYF
TRBV20-1	TRBJ2-1	few	TRBD2	TGCAGTGCGACTAGCGGGAGGAGCTCCTACAATGAGCAGTTCTTC	CSATSGRSSYNEQFF
TRBV27	TRBJ2-5	NA	NA	TGTGCCAGCAGTACAGGGCGGAGAGAGACCCAGTACTTC	CASSTGRRETQYF
TRBV18	TRBJ1-2	once	TRBD1	TGTGCCAGCTCACCCCCTGGACAGGGCTATAGCTACACCTTC	CASSPPGQGYSYTF
TRBV7-9	TRBJ1-5	NA	NA	TGTGCCAGCAGCTCCGGCTCGCAGGGATCCAATCAGCCCCAGCATTTT	CASSSGSQGSNQPQHF
TRBV6-5	TRBJ2-2	NA	TRBD2	TGTGCCAGCAGTCCGACTAGCGGGACGAACACCGGGGAGCTGTTTTTT	CASSPTSGTNTGELFF
TRBV5-1	TRBJ1-6	few	NA	TGCGCCAGCAGCTTGGCCGGTCAGGGTTCACCCCTCCACTTT	CASSLAGQGSPLHF
TRBV28	TRBJ2-5	NA	TRBD1	TGTGCCAGCAGTTTAGTGACAGGGGATCAAGAGACCCAGTACTTC	CASSLVTGDQETQYF
TRBV2	TRBJ2-3	once	NA	TGTGCCAGCAAATTGAGGGCGACAGATACGCAGTATTTT	CASKLRATDTQYF
TRBV7-2	TRBJ2-1	many	TRBD2	TGTGCCAGCAGCTTTAGGCGGGGGGCCCTCAATGAGCAGTTCTTC	CASSFRRGALNEQFF
TRBV28	TRBJ2-5	NA	TRBD2	TGTGCCAGCAGTTTCGGGACTAGCGGCTACGAGCGGTACTTC	CASSFGTSGYERYF
TRBV28	TRBJ2-5	NA	TRBD2	TGTGCCAGCAGGGAGGGACTAGCGGGATGGCGACGGCAGTACTTC	CASREGLAGWRRQYF
TRBV9	TRBJ2-1	once	NA	TGTGCCAGCGCAAAGGATGTTAGCTCCTACAATGAGCAGTTCTTC	CASAKDVSSYNEQFF
TRBV4-3	TRBJ1-6	NA	TRBD1	TGCGCCAGCAGCCAACAAGGGACAGATAATTCACCCCTCCACTTT	CASSQQGTDNSPLHF
TRBV7-9	TRBJ1-2	many	NA	TGTGCCAGCAGCTTAGATACATCTAACTATGGCTACACCTTC	CASSLDTSNYGYTF
TRBV11-2	TRBJ2-1	few	NA	TGTGCCAGCAGGAGATTAGTAGAGAATGAGCAGTTCTTC	CASRRLVENEQFF
TRBV9	TRBJ2-1	few	NA	TGTGCCAGCAGCGTAAGCGGAGACCACAATGAGCAGTTCTTC	CASSVSGDHNEQFF
TRBV7-2	TRBJ2-7	NA	NA	TGTGCCAACAGCATTTCAGGGGGAGGGGACTACGAGCAGTACTTC	CANSISGGGDYEQYF
TRBV20-1	TRBJ2-1	NA	TRBD2	TGCAGTGCCCCACCGTTGACTAGCGGATACAATGAGCAGTTCTTC	CSAPPLTSGYNEQFF
TRBV20-1	TRBJ2-1	NA	NA	TGCAGTGCCCTACTCTGGAGGCCGAGCTCCTACAATGAGCAGTTCTTC	CSALLWRPSSYNEQFF
TRBV7-9	TRBJ1-2	few	NA	TGTGCCAGCAGCGGGCAGGGACTTTCCGTCTATGGCTACACCTTC	CASSGQGLSVYGYTF
TRBV28	TRBJ2-5	NA	NA	TGTGCCAGCAGTCCGGTGGCCCGGCTGTTTCAAGAGACCCAGTACTTC	CASSPVARLFQETQYF
TRBV27	TRBJ2-7	NA	NA	TGTGCCAGCGCGGCGGCGTCATTCGAGCAGTACTTC	CASAAASFEQYF
TRBV25-1	TRBJ2-7	few	TRBD1	TGTGCCAGCAGTGAACACGCCGGGACAGCAAAACAAGGAACCCAGTACTTC	CASSEHAGTAKQGTQYF
TRBV9	TRBJ2-1	NA	TRBD2	TGTGCCAGCAGCGTAGGACTAGCGGGAGAGGTTGAGCAGTTCTTC	CASSVGLAGEVEQFF
TRBV7-2	TRBJ2-5	NA	NA	TGTGCCAGCAGCTTAGGTCCAGGCGGAGGGCAAGAGACCCAGTACTTC	CASSLGPGGGQETQYF
TRBV12-3/TRBV12-4	TRBJ1-2	few	TRBD1	TGTGCCAGCAGCTATGCCTCACAGGGGCCAATGCGGGGCTACACCTTC	CASSYASQGPMRGYTF
TRBV29-1	TRBJ1-1	NA	NA	TGCAGCGCTGTGACAGGCATGAACACTGAAGCTTTCTTT	CSAVTGMNTEAFF
TRBV20-1	TRBJ2-3	few	TRBD1	TGCAGTGCTAAGACAGGGTCAGATACGCAGTATTTT	CSAKTGSDTQYF
TRBV20-1	TRBJ1-2	NA	NA	TGCAGTGCCCCGTACTATGGCTACACCTTC	CSAPYYGYTF